This entry features one TCR beta chain sequence. Its antigen is currently unknown. The V end lost 4 bases, the J end lost 5 bases, and 9 bases lay between the germline ends. Germline V gene lookup returns CDR1 SGDLS and CDR2 YYNGEE. The CDR3 has 12 amino acids. The PCR made use of 60 Vbeta and 13 Jbeta primers. Sequenced by immunoSEQ multiplex PCR; TCRdb stores in-frame clones only, minus some. This table lists tens of thousands of clones. The data derive from a study of cytomegalovirus exposure and HLA in healthy donors. General observations from the study: Under in vitro conditions, three CMV-associated chains were confirmed as specific for CMV antigens. In presence/absence analyses, roughly uniform sequencing depth across donors was assumed. A missense DCLRE1C variant was associated with V- and J-gene trimming of TCR beta chains in a later analysis, and an independent cohort replicated the association. What a later analysis showed was that several of the most significant clusters appeared linked to common viral pathogens.

The sample comprised PBMCs. The sequence derives from a female donor in good health and CMV-seronegative. The chain employs TRBV9 and TRBJ1-1; D uncertain. The DNA of the CDR3 is TGTGCCAGCAGCCCCATTAGAACTGAAGCTTTCTTT. This gives the protein CASSPIRTEAFF. Filled out from reference TRBV9 and TRBJ1-1, the complete variable domain reads DSGVTQTPKHLITATGQRVTLRCSPRSGDLSVYWYQQSLDQGLQFLIQYYNGEERAKGNILERFSAQQFPDLHSELNLSSLELGDSALYFCASSPIRTEAFFGQGTRLTVV.